This TCR beta chain was observed in a study of cytomegalovirus exposure and HLA in healthy donors. PCR employed 60 Vbeta and 13 Jbeta primers. Using immunoSEQ multiplex PCR, the repertoire was profiled, and TCRdb retains in-frame clones only, with some absent. Found here are some 80,000 clones, approximately 80% of them singletons; the top ten hold around 3.7%. Trimming removed 0 bases at V and 0 bases at J, with 7 bases between. Per germline, CDR1 ENHRY and CDR2 SYGVKD. This CDR3 spans 15 amino acids. The TCR originated in a man aged 40-49 years in good health and CMV-seronegative. The sequencing sample was made of PBMCs. This chain uses TRBV10-3 with TRBJ2-3; D perhaps matches TRBD2 (5 bases). CDR3 sequence: CAISESLASTDTQYF. CDR3 in DNA: TGTGCCATCAGTGAGTCCTTAGCGAGCACAGATACGCAGTATTTT.